Described below is a single TCR beta chain sequence and its context. What it binds is unknown. The sample originates from a study of cytomegalovirus exposure and HLA in healthy donors. Whole-study results and caveats: With later analysis, a missense DCLRE1C variant became linked to TCR beta V- and J-gene trimming.

PCR was performed using 60 Vbeta and 13 Jbeta primers. Some clones are missing from TCRdb's copy, which holds only in-frame ones; the method was immunoSEQ multiplex PCR. The sample yields approximately 110,000 clones, over 70% seen once. Trimming cost V 5 bases and J 8 bases; bases outside gene matches: 18. The CDR3 runs 17 residues. Germline values: CDR1 LNHDA, CDR2 SQIVND (reference sequence). The chain recombines TRBV19 with TRBJ2-1; 7 positions match TRBD2. The receptor was derived from a male donor in good health and CMV-seronegative. What was sequenced was PBMCs. CDR3: CASSGTVTSVFLDEQFF. DNA of the CDR3: TGTGCCAGTAGTGGGACGGTCACTAGCGTTTTTTTGGATGAGCAGTTCTTC.